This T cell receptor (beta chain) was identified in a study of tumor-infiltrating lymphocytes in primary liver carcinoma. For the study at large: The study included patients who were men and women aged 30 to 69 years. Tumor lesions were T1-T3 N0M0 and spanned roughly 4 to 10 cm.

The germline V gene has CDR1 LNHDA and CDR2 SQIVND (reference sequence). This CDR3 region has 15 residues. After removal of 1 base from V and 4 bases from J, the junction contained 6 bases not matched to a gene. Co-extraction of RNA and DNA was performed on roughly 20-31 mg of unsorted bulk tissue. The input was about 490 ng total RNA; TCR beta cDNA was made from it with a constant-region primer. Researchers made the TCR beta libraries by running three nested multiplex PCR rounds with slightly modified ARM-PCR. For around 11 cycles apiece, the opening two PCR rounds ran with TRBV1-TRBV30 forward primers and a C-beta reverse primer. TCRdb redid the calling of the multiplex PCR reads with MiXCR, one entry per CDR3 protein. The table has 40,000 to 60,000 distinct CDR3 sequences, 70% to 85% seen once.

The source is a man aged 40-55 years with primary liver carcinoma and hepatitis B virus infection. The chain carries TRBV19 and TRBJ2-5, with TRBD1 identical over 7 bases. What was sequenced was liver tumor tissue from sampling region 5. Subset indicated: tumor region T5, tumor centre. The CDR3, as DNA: TGTGCCAGTAGTATAGTACAGGGGCTTGGAGAGACCCAGTACTTC. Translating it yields CASSIVQGLGETQYF.